Below are 6 T cell receptor beta chains sequenced from a single sample in a study of blood T cell repertoires in COVID-19. Some clones are missing from TCRdb's copy, which holds only in-frame ones; the method was immunoSEQ multiplex PCR. The table lists about 95,000 clones, 81% of them singletons. Material: peripheral blood. The source is a man aged 80 or over with active or convalescent COVID-19.

The genes are TRBV18 and TRBJ1-5; D is ambiguous. The germline V and J ends were trimmed by 6 bases and 4 bases, with 10 bases remaining between them. CDR1 KGHSH and CDR2 LQKENI come from the germline V gene. The CDR3 totals 13 residues. This CDR3 is CASSSRENQPQHF. The CDR3 DNA follows: TGTGCCAGCTCTAGTCGAGAAAATCAGCCCCAGCATTTT. The whole variable domain, filled in from reference TRBV18 and TRBJ1-5, reads NAGVMQNPRHLVRRRGQEARLRCSPMKGHSHVYWYRQLPEEGLKFMVYLQKENIIDESGMPKERFSAEFPKEGPSILRIQQVVRGDSAAYFCASSSRENQPQHFGDGTRLSIL.

The chain couples TRBV2 to TRBJ2-2; 10 nucleotides match TRBD1. Germline loops: CDR1 SNHLY, CDR2 FYNNEI. With V trimmed by 6 bases and J by 0 bases, 7 bases remained unmatched. The CDR3 runs to 17 residues. The CDR3 DNA follows: TGTGCCAGCAGAGACAGGGGGCGCGGGGCGAACACCGGGGAGCTGTTTTTT. Translation gives CASRDRGRGANTGELFF.

The table lists this clone with a count of one. The genes are TRBV9 and TRBJ2-3; D remains unclear. From germline, CDR1 is SGDLS and CDR2 YYNGEE. There are 16 residues in the CDR3. Trimming took 0 bases from V and 2 from J, leaving 13 bases between them. As DNA, the CDR3 is TGTGCCAGCAGCGTAGGCACTTCACAGCTCACAGATACGCAGTATTTT. Its protein product is CASSVGTSQLTDTQYF. Using reference TRBV9 and TRBJ2-3 for the parts outside the CDR3, the full variable domain is DSGVTQTPKHLITATGQRVTLRCSPRSGDLSVYWYQQSLDQGLQFLIQYYNGEERAKGNILERFSAQQFPDLHSELNLSSLELGDSALYFCASSVGTSQLTDTQYFGPGTRLTVL.

This chain links TRBV11-2 with TRBJ2-1, with 12 bases aligning to TRBD2. The V and J ends lost 4 bases and 8 bases, in that order; junction bases with no gene match: 3. This CDR3 has 14 amino acids. Germline V lookup: CDR1 SGHAT, CDR2 FQNNGV. The CDR3, as DNA: TGTGCCAGCAGCTCTAGCGGGGGGGCTGATGAGCAGTTCTTC. Translated: CASSSSGGADEQFF.

The rearrangement joins TRBV4-1 to TRBJ1-2; perhaps TRBD1 as D (6 bases). CDR3 length: 17 residues. CDR1 and CDR2 (germline): MGHRA, YSYEKL. V was pared by 0 bases and J by 1 base, with 15 bases between. The DNA for the CDR3 is TGCGCCAGCAGCCAAGAGGGGTATGGACAGCTTAACTATGGCTACACCTTC. Translating it yields CASSQEGYGQLNYGYTF.

Only one count was recorded for this clone. V gene TRBV5-1 combines with J gene TRBJ1-1; 9 nucleotides agree with TRBD1. The trim removed 4 bases at V and 1 base at J, leaving 8 bases unmatched. The CDR3 contains 16 residues. From germline, CDR1 is SGHRS and CDR2 YFSETQ. The CDR3 sequence is CASSNDRTGANTEAFF. In DNA, the CDR3 is TGCGCCAGCAGCAATGACCGGACAGGGGCGAACACTGAAGCTTTCTTT.